Below, one T cell receptor beta chain is given with its context. V was cut by 0 bases and J by 2 bases, with 10 bases left in between. Germline CDR1 SGHRS, CDR2 YFSETQ. The CDR3 extends over 15 amino acids. This sample is part of a study of control samples from healthy donors and cancer patients. Here immunoSEQ multiplex PCR was the method, and the copy in TCRdb shows in-frame clones only, minus some. Here the sample spans about 70,000 clones, roughly 84% being singletons. The gene calls are TRBV5-1 and TRBJ2-3; D is ambiguous. The source is a woman between 45 and 60 years old with lung cancer. Sequenced material: PBMCs. The CDR3 DNA reads as TGCGCCAGCAGCTTGGGGACCCTTTACACAGATACGCAGTATTTT. Protein: CASSLGTLYTDTQYF.